The 29 T cell receptor beta chains given below trace back to one sample, sequenced in a study of chemoradiotherapy in HPV16-positive cancers. The data were produced by immunoSEQ multiplex PCR, yet TCRdb's version contains in-frame clones alone and is incomplete. The sample holds 12,000 or so clones, roughly 88% seen once. The input for sequencing was blood, taken from a patient who underwent chemoradiotherapy. Every receptor here comes from a human donor with HPV-associated anogenital cancer.

This chain uses TRBV7-9 with TRBJ2-2; the match to TRBD1 covers 7 bases. V shed 1 base, J shed 3 bases, and the junction held 11 bases outside the gene matches. CDR3 length: 18 residues. Germline CDR1 and CDR2: SEHNR and FQNEAQ (reference sequence). CDR3 in DNA: TGTGCCAGCAGCTTAGATTGGAGACAGGGTCGGGACACCGGGGAGCTGTTTTTT. Translating gives CASSLDWRQGRDTGELFF.

The chain joins TRBV4-1 to TRBJ2-2; D is possibly TRBD1 (5 bases). Trimming took off 0 bases at V and 7 bases at J, with 9 bases between the two ends. The germline gives CDR1 MGHRA, CDR2 YSYEKL. CDR3 length equals 14 residues. For the CDR3, the DNA is TGCGCCAGCAGCCAAGATCAAGGGGACGGGGAGCTGTTTTTT. As protein: CASSQDQGDGELFF.

The J gene is TRBJ2-1, the V gene TRBV5-1; 8 positions agree with TRBD1. J was trimmed by 0 bases and V by 5 bases; bases with no gene match: 7. In germline, CDR1 is SGHRS, CDR2 YFSETQ. The CDR3 has 16 amino acids. CDR3 sequence: CASSPTTGDSYNEQFF. The CDR3 DNA is TGCGCCAGCAGTCCGACGACAGGGGACTCCTACAATGAGCAGTTCTTC.

The rearrangement links TRBV6-1 to TRBJ1-5; 9 nucleotides align to TRBD1. The CDR3 has 15 residues. With 6 bases clipped from V and 7 bases from J, the junction kept 10 bases outside the gene matches. Per germline, CDR1 MNHNS and CDR2 SASEGT. CDR3 nucleotides: TGTGCCAGCAGGCCCCGTCGGGACAGGGACCAGCCCCAGCATTTT. Translated: CASRPRRDRDQPQHF.

This sequence joins TRBV11-3 and TRBJ2-1, with 7 nucleotides matching TRBD1. The CDR3 spans 12 residues. CDR1 and CDR2 (germline): SGHNT, YENEEA. Trimming at V came to 5 bases and at J to 8 bases, leaving 3 bases not matched to a gene. The CDR3 bases are TGTGCCAGCAGCCAGGGGGTCTATGAGCAGTTCTTC. Translation gives CASSQGVYEQFF. The variable domain in full, completed from reference TRBV11-3 and TRBJ2-1, reads EAGVVQSPRYKIIEKKQPVAFWCNPISGHNTLYWYLQNLGQGPELLIRYENEEAVDDSQLPKDRFSAERLKGVDSTLKIQPAELGDSAVYLCASSQGVYEQFFGPGTRLTVL.

The chain has TRBV18 and TRBJ2-7; D possibly corresponds to TRBD1 (6 bases). Germline lookup yields CDR1 KGHSH and CDR2 LQKENI. This CDR3 region has 13 residues. Trimming took off 8 bases at V and 1 base at J, with 12 bases between the two ends. The DNA for the CDR3 is TGTGCCAGCAACGGAGGACAGTCCTACGAGCAGTACTTC. Amino acids: CASNGGQSYEQYF.

This rearrangement joins TRBV18 to TRBJ1-1, with D hard to call. The CDR3 length is 12 residues. The germline V gene encodes CDR1 KGHSH and CDR2 LQKENI. Between the trimmed V and J ends, which lost 2 bases and 8 bases, there was a span of 9 bases. The CDR3 sequence is CASSPREGEAFF. Written as DNA, the CDR3 is TGTGCCAGCTCACCAAGAGAAGGGGAAGCTTTCTTT.

The rearrangement uses TRBV7-9 and TRBJ2-3; 13 nucleotides line up with TRBD2. CDR1 and CDR2 from the germline V gene are SEHNR and FQNEAQ (reference sequence). V shed 7 bases, J shed 2 bases, and the junction held 12 bases outside the gene matches. This CDR3 is built from 18 residues. The CDR3 bases are TGTGCCAGCAACCACGGGACTAGCGGGGATCAAGACACAGATACGCAGTATTTT. Translating gives CASNHGTSGDQDTDTQYF. Supplemented by reference TRBV7-9 and TRBJ2-3, the full variable domain reads DTGVSQNPRHKITKRGQNVTFRCDPISEHNRLYWYRQTLGQGPEFLTYFQNEAQLEKSRLLSDRFSAERPKGSFSTLEIQRTEQGDSAMYLCASNHGTSGDQDTDTQYFGPGTRLTVL.

The DNA for the CDR3 is TGTGCCAGCAGCTTTCAGGGGGGCCCGACCGGGGAGCAGTACTTC. This codes for CASSFQGGPTGEQYF. J is TRBJ2-7 and V is TRBV5-4; a weak D match, TRBD1 (7 bases). The V and J ends lost 2 bases and 7 bases respectively, with 19 bases between them. There are 15 residues in the CDR3. Germline CDR1 and CDR2: SGHNT and YYREEE (reference sequence).

This sequence joins TRBV5-1 and TRBJ1-2; 7 nucleotides align to TRBD1. Germline V gene data show CDR1 as SGHRS and CDR2 as YFSETQ. V trimming: 1 base; J trimming: 9 bases; junction bases outside the gene matches: 6. This CDR3 is built from 13 residues. CDR3 sequence reads: CASSLNTGDRYTF. DNA for the CDR3: TGCGCCAGCAGCTTGAACACAGGGGATCGCTACACCTTC. Full variable domain (outside the CDR3, taken from reference TRBV5-1 and TRBJ1-2): KAGVTQTPRYLIKTRGQQVTLSCSPISGHRSVSWYQQTPGQGLQFLFEYFSETQRNKGNFPGRFSGRQFSNSRSEMNVSTLELGDSALYLCASSLNTGDRYTFGSGTRLTVV.

The J gene is TRBJ1-1, the V gene TRBV30, with TRBD1 identical over 8 bases. There are 12 residues in the CDR3. CDR1 and CDR2 from the germline V gene are GTSNPN and SVGIG (reference sequence). The junction had 3 bases not matched to a gene; V was cut back by 8 bases and J by 1 base. The CDR3 sequence: CARDRTNTEAFF. Written as DNA, the CDR3 is TGTGCCAGGGACAGGACGAACACTGAAGCTTTCTTT.

The CDR3 protein is CASSFDPTENYGYTF. The CDR3 nucleotides read TGTGCCAGCAGCTTCGACCCGACAGAGAACTATGGCTACACCTTC. The gene calls are TRBV4-2 and TRBJ1-2, with D possibly TRBD1 on 5 matching bases. The CDR3 sequence is 15 residues long. Trimming shortened V by 5 bases and J by 2 bases, and 15 bases separated the two germline ends. Germline values: CDR1 LGHNA, CDR2 YNFKEQ.

The chain links TRBV7-3 to TRBJ2-1, with 8 bases lining up with TRBD1. Germline trimming cut 5 bases from V and 6 bases from J; bases unmatched to any gene: 18. This CDR3 comprises 18 residues. Germline lookup yields CDR1 SGHTA and CDR2 FQGTGA. The CDR3: CASSPHNPWTGFPNEQFF. The CDR3 DNA sequence: TGTGCCAGCAGCCCACACAATCCGTGGACAGGGTTTCCCAATGAGCAGTTCTTC.

The chain employs TRBV5-8 and TRBJ1-2, with D unresolved. Germline V CDR1 and CDR2: SGHTS, YDEGEE. V shed 0 bases and J shed 0 bases, with 9 bases lying between them. The CDR3 has 15 residues. CDR3 amino acids: CASSLGDGSNYGYTF. The DNA for the CDR3 is TGTGCCAGCAGCTTGGGCGACGGGTCTAACTATGGCTACACCTTC.

CDR3 bases: TGCGCCAGCAGCCAAGCCTACCCCCCGGGACGCATGAACACTGAAGCTTTCTTT. Protein product: CASSQAYPPGRMNTEAFF. The chain couples TRBV4-1 to TRBJ1-1; a weak D match, TRBD1 (5 bases). There are 18 residues in the CDR3. Germline CDR1 MGHRA, CDR2 YSYEKL. V lost 1 base, J lost 0 bases, and 18 bases lay in between.

This chain links TRBV19 with TRBJ1-2; D perhaps matches TRBD1 (6 bases). The CDR3 is 13 amino acids. The germline V gene encodes CDR1 LNHDA and CDR2 SQIVND (reference sequence). The V end was cut by 3 bases, the J end by 8 bases, with 13 bases between. CDR3 in amino acids: CASSIGTLRGYTF. CDR3 bases: TGTGCCAGTAGTATTGGGACATTGAGAGGCTACACCTTC.

In its sample, this clone was seen once. The CDR3 DNA sequence: TGTGCCAGCTCACCCCAGAATAGCAATCAGCCCCAGCATTTT. Translation gives CASSPQNSNQPQHF. The rearrangement uses TRBV18 and TRBJ1-5; no definite D call. Between the trimmed V and J ends, which lost 3 bases and 0 bases, there was a span of 6 bases. The CDR3 spans 14 residues. The V gene's germline CDR1 is KGHSH and CDR2 LQKENI.

This rearrangement joins TRBV6-1 to TRBJ2-7; TRBD2 matches at 7 bases. The CDR3 contains 13 residues. In germline, CDR1 is MNHNS, CDR2 SASEGT. Unmatched junction bases numbered 3, after V lost 4 bases and J lost 3 bases. CDR3 residues: CASSAREVYEQYF. DNA of the CDR3: TGTGCCAGCAGTGCCCGGGAGGTCTACGAGCAGTACTTC.

The genes are TRBV5-6 and TRBJ2-7, with D tentatively TRBD1 or TRBD2 (5 bases each). Deletions cut 4 bases from V and 6 bases from J, with 17 bases between. This CDR3 comprises 14 residues. The V gene's germline CDR1 is SGHDT and CDR2 YYEEEE. CDR3 protein: CASSRQIWGSEQYF. For the CDR3, the DNA is TGTGCCAGCAGCCGCCAAATTTGGGGGAGCGAGCAGTACTTC.

V usage is TRBV4-2 and J usage is TRBJ2-2; TRBD1 might be the D (5 bases). CDR1 and CDR2 (germline): LGHNA, YNFKEQ. V shed 7 bases and J shed 7 bases, with 13 bases lying between them. The CDR3 loop spans 13 amino acids. The CDR3 nucleotides read TGTGCCAGCACCGAAGTAGGGGTCGGGGAGCTGTTTTTT. Encoded protein: CASTEVGVGELFF.

The rearrangement links TRBV28 to TRBJ2-1, with TRBD2 matching 9 bases. V was pared by 3 bases and J by 8 bases, with 5 bases of the junction left unmatched. CDR3 size: 14 residues. Per the germline V gene, CDR1 is MDHEN and CDR2 is SYDVKM. The CDR3 protein is CASSFAGGRDEQFF. The CDR3 bases are TGTGCCAGCAGTTTCGCGGGGGGGCGTGATGAGCAGTTCTTC. Full variable domain (rest looked up from reference TRBV28 and TRBJ2-1): DVKVTQSSRYLVKRTGEKVFLECVQDMDHENMFWYRQDPGLGLRLIYFSYDVKMKEKGDIPEGYSVSREKKERFSLILESASTNQTSMYLCASSFAGGRDEQFFGPGTRLTVL.

The genes are TRBV7-3 and TRBJ1-6; TRBD1 aligns across 7 bases. Unmatched junction bases numbered 17, after V lost 2 bases and J lost 10 bases. Per germline, CDR1 SGHTA and CDR2 FQGTGA. The CDR3 loop spans 18 amino acids. The CDR3 is CASSLVSTGREKGSPLHF. As DNA, the CDR3 is TGTGCCAGCAGCTTAGTTTCGACAGGGAGGGAGAAGGGGTCACCCCTCCACTTT.

This clone turned up a few times. The chain carries TRBV19 and TRBJ1-5, with D possibly being TRBD1 (5 bases). Germline CDR1 LNHDA, CDR2 SQIVND (reference sequence). The CDR3 contains 14 residues. Trimming stripped 10 bases from V and 3 bases from J, with 16 bases between. This CDR3 is CATRQNLFNQPQHF. As DNA, the CDR3 is TGTGCCACCAGACAGAACCTCTTCAATCAGCCCCAGCATTTT.

This sequence joins TRBV19 and TRBJ1-5; 8 bases align to TRBD1. The ends lost 6 bases at V and 2 bases at J; junction bases unmatched: 6. Germline CDR1 is LNHDA and CDR2 is SQIVND (reference sequence). The CDR3 sequence is 15 residues long. CDR3 amino acids: CASRDGQGGNQPQHF. DNA of the CDR3: TGTGCCAGTAGGGACGGACAGGGCGGCAATCAGCCCCAGCATTTT.

This chain uses TRBV5-1 with TRBJ2-5, with 10 bases that match TRBD1. Per germline, CDR1 SGHRS and CDR2 YFSETQ. J lost 4 bases, V lost 1 base, and 22 bases had no gene match. The CDR3 runs to 21 residues. The CDR3 protein is CASSLMESVGIPGQGLETQYF. CDR3 DNA sequence: TGCGCCAGCAGCTTGATGGAGTCGGTTGGAATCCCGGGACAGGGGCTAGAGACCCAGTACTTC.

The chain carries TRBV4-1 and TRBJ2-2; perhaps D is TRBD1 or TRBD2 (5 bases each). The CDR3 length is 17 residues. Germline V gene data show CDR1 as MGHRA and CDR2 as YSYEKL. The V end was cut by 5 bases, the J end by 8 bases, with 24 bases between. The DNA of the CDR3 is TGCGCCAGCAGCGGAAATCAGAGGGACCGACCCGGAGGGGAGCTGTTTTTT. Translated: CASSGNQRDRPGGELFF.

This clone came up once. V usage is TRBV10-3 and J usage is TRBJ1-5, with D perhaps TRBD1 (6 bases). This CDR3 contains 14 residues. Deletions cut 10 bases from V and 7 bases from J, with 20 bases between. Germline CDR1 ENHRY, CDR2 SYGVKD. The CDR3 region is CATSPGDRRQPQHF. In nucleotides, the CDR3 is TGTGCCACTTCACCAGGGGATAGGCGACAGCCCCAGCATTTT.

This chain joins TRBV5-4 and TRBJ2-7; 11 bases map to TRBD1. Trimming cost V 3 bases and J 4 bases; bases outside gene matches: 3. CDR1 is SGHNT, CDR2 YYREEE, per germline (reference sequence). This CDR3 has 14 residues. The CDR3, as DNA: TGTGCCAGCAGCTCGGACAGGGGGCGATACGAGCAGTACTTC. Residues: CASSSDRGRYEQYF.

The chain recombines TRBV7-6 with TRBJ2-3; 12 positions agree with TRBD2. This CDR3 spans 18 amino acids. V shed 1 base, J shed 1 base, and the junction held 6 bases outside the gene matches. Germline values: CDR1 SGHVS, CDR2 FNYEAQ. CDR3 nucleotides: TGTGCCAGCAGCTTAGAGCTAGCGGGGGGGATCGGCACAGATACGCAGTATTTT. Translating it yields CASSLELAGGIGTDTQYF.